This T cell receptor beta chain originates from a study of vaccination effects on CD4 cells after COVID-19 (dated 2022 in TCRdb). Some background on the complete study: The ViraFEST assay stimulated PBMC with viral peptide pools and then used TCR sequencing to identify antigen-specific CD4+ T cell clonotypes by expansion. Each participant got two doses of an mRNA SARS-CoV-2 vaccine, either BNT162b2 or mRNA-1273. The study compared SARS-CoV-2 spike-specific CD4+ TCR repertoires before and after mRNA vaccination in COVID-19 convalescent patients and infection-naive vaccine recipients. Cultures from other donors in the study were sequenced using the Oncomine TCR Beta short-read assay on an Illumina iSeq 100. Each well held two million PBMC cultured in IMDM containing around 5.1% human AB serum, 9.5 to 10 IU/ml IL-2 and gentamicin, along with roughly 10 ug/ml peptides. Altogether, roughly 10 COVID-19 convalescent patients and several SARS-CoV-2-naive healthy vaccine recipients made up the full study. Points the paper makes about the study in general: Marked clonal contraction was observed in both infection-induced and vaccine-induced clones at late post-vaccination timepoints, consistent with waning T cell responses. Limitations of the study were the small number of convalescent patients and the absence of early post-infection timepoints. Among healthy vaccine recipients, nearly all vaccine-induced clones were SARS-CoV-2 mono-reactive, and only 1 of 255 was cross-reactive with common cold coronaviruses.

At the junction V is shortened by 4 bases and J by 0 bases, with 8 bases in between. There are 15 amino acids in the CDR3, from cysteine to phenylalanine inclusive. Left in the record is the CDR3 DNA by itself, 45 bases read in frame from the first base. CDR1 and CDR2 were assigned from the germline V gene as SGDLS and YYNGEE. The library was obtained by the immunoSEQ multiplex PCR assay. DNA from the CD4+ T cells that had been cultured and isolated underwent TCR beta CDR3 sequencing. Processing in the source paper ran as follows. Non-productive TCR sequences were removed and reads were trimmed to the CDR3 region, keeping CDR3s of at least 7 amino acids. The MANAFEST web app was used to identify antigen-specific clonotypes by comparing expansion in peptide wells with expansion in reference cultures. Positive clones required FDR<0.05 expansion versus reference and all other wells, odds ratio above 5, and frequency above 0.1% in two replicate wells. A clonotype was called cross-reactive if it was significantly expanded both in SARS-CoV-2 spike wells and in at least one common cold coronavirus spike condition. Levenshtein distance calculated with the stringdist R package was used to assess CDR3 similarity, and unrooted trees were constructed with ape in R 3.6.1. Imported from immuneACCESS, the table was reduced by TCRdb to in-frame sequences with V and J called. These copies leave out some clones; in studies compared against another copy, an unresolved V gene accounts for under half, and the cause of the remainder is not known. Clone size and V and J calls were adopted from that table, with D and trimming inferred from the DNA. A total of 50,000 to 60,000 clones appear in this sample, over 65% of them only once. The leading ten clones occupy approximately 3% of the sample.

After around ten days of culture, CD4+ T cells were isolated with the EasySep CD4+ T cell isolation kit. Healthy vaccine recipients had no prior SARS-CoV-2 infection, confirmed by negative nucleocapsid antibodies before and after vaccination. On days 3 and 7, half of the culture medium was replaced with fresh IL-2-containing medium. Unless noted otherwise, every peptide stimulation condition was grown in triplicate wells. Using Ficoll-Paque Plus gradient centrifugation, PBMC were separated from whole blood and then either used fresh or cryopreserved at -140C. The QIAamp micro DNA kit was used to extract genomic DNA from the cultured CD4+ T cells. This clone appeared a single time. The antigen it recognizes is unknown. Base-call qualities are not available, and no considerably larger clone is one nucleotide away.

This sample comprised CD4+ T cells from PBMCs cultured without peptide, obtained before COVID-19 vaccination. The receptor was derived from a human donor who received a COVID-19 vaccine. Rearrangement joined TRBV9 to TRBJ1-6; no D gene can be assigned with confidence. The bases read TGTGCCAGCAGCCCAGCTAGCTCCTATAATTCACCCCTCCACTTT. Translated, it gives CASSPASSYNSPLHF.